This T cell receptor (beta chain) derives from a study of identical twins. General study results and limits: Within cord blood, abundant beta clonotypes carried fewer insertions, but memory repertoires showed no such trend.

This clonotype was seen many times. Its target is unknown. Per germline, CDR1 SGHRS and CDR2 YFSETQ. Trimming at V came to 4 bases and at J to 6 bases, leaving 6 bases not matched to a gene. The CDR3 covers 16 residues. A universal primer site was added by template switching, and unique molecular identifiers were carried by the cDNA. Using its own MiXCR run on the 5' RACE reads, TCRdb lists one record per CDR3 protein. The profile shows 500,000 to 650,000 distinct CDR3 sequences, roughly 6.6% of them singletons. This sample was shared with a second study, whose subject was yellow fever vaccine responses in identical twins. From that paper: Reportedly, twins' vaccine T cell responses looked partly convergent and partly personalized.

The chain is built from TRBV5-1 and TRBJ2-1, with 14 bases matching TRBD2. What was sequenced was PBMCs. The receptor was isolated from a woman younger than 30 in good health. CDR3 in DNA: TGCGCCAGCAGCGGGACTAGCGGGAGTCCCACCAATGAGCAGTTCTTC. This sequence encodes CASSGTSGSPTNEQFF.